The 3 T cell receptor beta chains given below trace back to one sample, sequenced in a study of OX40 agonist ivuxolimab in advanced cancers. The table came from immunoSEQ multiplex PCR; TCRdb's copy has only in-frame clones and leaves some out. The table lists roughly 15,000 clones, about 90% of them singletons. Here the sequenced sample was CD4+ or CD8+ T cells sorted from blood, taken in a trial of the OX40 agonist ivuxolimab. These receptors all come from an adult with an advanced solid tumor such as melanoma, head and neck, liver or kidney cancer.

The chain uses TRBV6-5 and TRBJ1-4, with D possibly TRBD1 on 5 matching bases. Trimming removed 5 bases at V and 5 bases at J, with 9 bases between. CDR1 is MNHEY, CDR2 SVGAGI, per germline. This CDR3 spans 13 amino acids. DNA for the CDR3: TGTGCCAGCAGTGGGACGGAGAATGAAAAACTGTTTTTT. Protein sequence: CASSGTENEKLFF.

CDR3 residues: CASMRGARTEAFF. DNA for the CDR3: TGTGCCAGCATGCGGGGGGCGAGGACTGAAGCTTTCTTT. The chain links TRBV13 to TRBJ1-1, with D possibly TRBD1 on 6 matching bases. The CDR3 consists of 13 residues. Trimming took off 7 bases at V and 5 bases at J, with 14 bases between the two ends. The germline V gene has CDR1 PRHDT and CDR2 FYEKMQ (reference sequence).

The gene calls are TRBV10-3 and TRBJ2-7; 8 bases are a match to TRBD1. This CDR3 comprises 15 residues. V shed 0 bases, J shed 2 bases, and the junction held 3 bases outside the gene matches. In germline, CDR1 is ENHRY, CDR2 SYGVKD. This CDR3 reads CAISESSTGAYEQYF. CDR3 coding DNA: TGTGCCATCAGTGAGTCCTCGACAGGGGCCTACGAGCAGTACTTC.